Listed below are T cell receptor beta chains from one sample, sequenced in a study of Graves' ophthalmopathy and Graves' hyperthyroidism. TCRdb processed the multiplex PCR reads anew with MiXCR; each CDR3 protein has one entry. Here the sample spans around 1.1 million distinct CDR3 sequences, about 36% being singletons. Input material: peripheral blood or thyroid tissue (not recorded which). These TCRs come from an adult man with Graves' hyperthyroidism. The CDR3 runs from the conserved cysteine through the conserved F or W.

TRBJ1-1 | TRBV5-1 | CASSFLPGQGNTEAFF
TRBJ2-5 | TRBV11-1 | CASSPRRAGAEETQYF
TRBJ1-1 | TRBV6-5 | CASSYSKEVGDEAFF
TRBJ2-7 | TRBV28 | CASSFTGLAGGGEQYF
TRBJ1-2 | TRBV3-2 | CASSQDRPASVRYGYTF
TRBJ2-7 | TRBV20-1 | CSATWAATYEQYF
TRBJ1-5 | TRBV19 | CASSIEGGHQPQHF
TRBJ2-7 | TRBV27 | CASSARQGASEQYF
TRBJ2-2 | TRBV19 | CASGGTSRNTGELFF
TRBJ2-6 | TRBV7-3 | CASSATVIGANVLTF
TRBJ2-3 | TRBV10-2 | CASRIRETDGDTQYF
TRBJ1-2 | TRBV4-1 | CASSQDPGHYGYTF
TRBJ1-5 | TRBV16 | CASSQGTGGNQPQHF
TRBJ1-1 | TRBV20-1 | CSARGRGFSNTEAFF
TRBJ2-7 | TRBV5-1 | CASSVTGTSSYEQYF
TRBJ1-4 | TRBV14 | CASRAGIRSGKLFF
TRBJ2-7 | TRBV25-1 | CASSVSIFYEQYF
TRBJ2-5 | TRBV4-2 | CASSQDRLAGVPETQYF
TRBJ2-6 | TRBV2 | CASKVDRVYVLTF
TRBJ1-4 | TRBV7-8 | CASSLSGTAIEKLFF
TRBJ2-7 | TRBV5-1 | CASSLSGDSSYEQYF
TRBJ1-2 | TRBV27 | CASSLLGGHGYTF
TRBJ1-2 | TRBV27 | CASSKQENYGYTF
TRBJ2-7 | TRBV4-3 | CASSQEQPGSYEQYF
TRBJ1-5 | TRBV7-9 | CASSLGNIGRENQPQHF
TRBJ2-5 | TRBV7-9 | CASSLGVGGQPQYF